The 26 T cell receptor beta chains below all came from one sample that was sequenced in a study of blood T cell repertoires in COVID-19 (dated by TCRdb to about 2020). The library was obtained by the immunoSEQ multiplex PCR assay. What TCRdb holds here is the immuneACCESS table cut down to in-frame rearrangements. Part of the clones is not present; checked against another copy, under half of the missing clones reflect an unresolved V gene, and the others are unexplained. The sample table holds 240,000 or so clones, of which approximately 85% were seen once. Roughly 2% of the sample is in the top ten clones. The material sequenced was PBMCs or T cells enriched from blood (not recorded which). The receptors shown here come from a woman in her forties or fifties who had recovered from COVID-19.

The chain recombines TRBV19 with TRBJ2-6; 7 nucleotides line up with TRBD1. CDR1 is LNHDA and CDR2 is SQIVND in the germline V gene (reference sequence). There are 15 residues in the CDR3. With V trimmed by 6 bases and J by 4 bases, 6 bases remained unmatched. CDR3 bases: TGTGCCAGTAGCGCGACAGGGTCCGGGGCCAACGTCCTGACTTTC. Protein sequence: CASSATGSGANVLTF.

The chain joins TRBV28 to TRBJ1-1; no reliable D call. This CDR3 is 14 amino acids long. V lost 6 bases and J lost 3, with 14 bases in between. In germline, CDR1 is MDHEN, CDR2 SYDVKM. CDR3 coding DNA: TGTGCCAGCAGCCCCTACGATGAGTACACTGAAGCTTTCTTT. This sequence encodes CASSPYDEYTEAFF.

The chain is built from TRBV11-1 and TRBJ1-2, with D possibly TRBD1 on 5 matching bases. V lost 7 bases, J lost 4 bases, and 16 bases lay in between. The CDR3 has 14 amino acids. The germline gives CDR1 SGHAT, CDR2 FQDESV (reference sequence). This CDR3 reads CASTNQGGPYGYTF. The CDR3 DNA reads TGTGCCAGCACAAACCAGGGAGGCCCCTATGGCTACACCTTC.

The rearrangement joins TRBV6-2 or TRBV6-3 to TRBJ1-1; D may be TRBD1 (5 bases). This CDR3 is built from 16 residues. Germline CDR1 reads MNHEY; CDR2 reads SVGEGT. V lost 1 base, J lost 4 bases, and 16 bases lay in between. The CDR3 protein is CASSYWGGVGRTEAFF. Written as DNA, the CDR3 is TGTGCCAGCAGTTACTGGGGCGGGGTTGGGCGCACTGAAGCTTTCTTT.

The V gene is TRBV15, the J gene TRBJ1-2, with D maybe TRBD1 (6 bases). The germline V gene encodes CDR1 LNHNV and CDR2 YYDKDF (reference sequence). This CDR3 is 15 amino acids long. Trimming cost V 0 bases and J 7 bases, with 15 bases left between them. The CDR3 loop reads CATSRDRTAKGGYTF. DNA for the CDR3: TGTGCCACCAGCAGAGATCGGACAGCGAAAGGTGGCTACACCTTC.

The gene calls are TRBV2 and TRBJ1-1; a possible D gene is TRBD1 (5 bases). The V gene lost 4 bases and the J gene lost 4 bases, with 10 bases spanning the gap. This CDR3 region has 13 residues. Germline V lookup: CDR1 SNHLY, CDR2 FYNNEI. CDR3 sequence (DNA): TGTGCCAGCAGTGGCCGGGGGGGCACTGAAGCTTTCTTT. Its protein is CASSGRGGTEAFF.

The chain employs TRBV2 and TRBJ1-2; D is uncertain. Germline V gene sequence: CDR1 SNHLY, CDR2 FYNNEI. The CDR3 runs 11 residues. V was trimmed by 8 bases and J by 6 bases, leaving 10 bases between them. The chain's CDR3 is CASSFGDGYTF. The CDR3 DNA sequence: TGTGCCAGCTCGTTCGGGGATGGCTACACCTTC.

CDR3 sequence: CASSAGAGYGYTF. DNA for the CDR3: TGTGCCAGCAGCGCGGGTGCTGGCTATGGCTACACCTTC. The chain joins TRBV7-9 to TRBJ1-2, with D hard to call. Trimming shortened V by 5 bases and J by 4 bases, and 11 bases separated the two germline ends. Germline CDR1 is SEHNR and CDR2 is FQNEAQ (reference sequence). The CDR3 has 13 amino acids.

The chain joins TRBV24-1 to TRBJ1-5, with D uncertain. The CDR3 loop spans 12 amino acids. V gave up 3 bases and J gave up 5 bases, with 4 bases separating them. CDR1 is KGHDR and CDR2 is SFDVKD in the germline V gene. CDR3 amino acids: CATSDPDQPQHF. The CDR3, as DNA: TGTGCCACCAGTGATCCCGATCAGCCCCAGCATTTT.

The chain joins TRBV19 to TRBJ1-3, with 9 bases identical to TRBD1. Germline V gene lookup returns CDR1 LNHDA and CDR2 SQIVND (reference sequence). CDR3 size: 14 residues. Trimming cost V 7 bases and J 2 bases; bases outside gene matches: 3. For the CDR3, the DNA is TGTGCCAGTAACCGGGACAGGGCTGGAAACACCATATATTTT. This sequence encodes CASNRDRAGNTIYF.

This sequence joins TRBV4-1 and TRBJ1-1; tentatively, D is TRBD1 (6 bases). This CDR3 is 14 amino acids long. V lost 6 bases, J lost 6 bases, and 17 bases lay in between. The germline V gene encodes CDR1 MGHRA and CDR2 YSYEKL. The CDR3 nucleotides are TGCGCCAGCAGGAGGGGGGGGCGAAATCCTGAAGCTTTCTTT. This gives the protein CASRRGGRNPEAFF.

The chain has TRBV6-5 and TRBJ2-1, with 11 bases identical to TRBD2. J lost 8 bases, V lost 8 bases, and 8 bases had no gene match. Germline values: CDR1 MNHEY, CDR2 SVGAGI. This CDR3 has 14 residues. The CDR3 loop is CASYSGGAIYEQFF. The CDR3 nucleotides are TGTGCCAGCTATAGCGGGGGGGCCATTTATGAGCAGTTCTTC.

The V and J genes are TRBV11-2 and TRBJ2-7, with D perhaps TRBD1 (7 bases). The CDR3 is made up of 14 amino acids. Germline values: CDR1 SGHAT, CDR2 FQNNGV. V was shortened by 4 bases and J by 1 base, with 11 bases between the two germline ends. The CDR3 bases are TGTGCCAGCAGCTCGGGGGACAGATCCTACGAGCAGTACTTC. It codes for CASSSGDRSYEQYF.

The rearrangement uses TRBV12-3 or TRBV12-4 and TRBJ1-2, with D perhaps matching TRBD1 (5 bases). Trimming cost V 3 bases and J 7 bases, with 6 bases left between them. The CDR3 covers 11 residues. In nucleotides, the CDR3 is TGTGCCAGCAGTTTGGGGGGTGGCTACACCTTC. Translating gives CASSLGGGYTF.

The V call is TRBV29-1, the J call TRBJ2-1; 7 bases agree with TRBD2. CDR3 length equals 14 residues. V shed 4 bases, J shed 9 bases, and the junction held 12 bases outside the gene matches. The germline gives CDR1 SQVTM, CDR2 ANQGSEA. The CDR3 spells CSVGWLAVTSEQFF. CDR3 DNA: TGCAGCGTTGGATGGCTAGCGGTCACTAGTGAGCAGTTCTTC.

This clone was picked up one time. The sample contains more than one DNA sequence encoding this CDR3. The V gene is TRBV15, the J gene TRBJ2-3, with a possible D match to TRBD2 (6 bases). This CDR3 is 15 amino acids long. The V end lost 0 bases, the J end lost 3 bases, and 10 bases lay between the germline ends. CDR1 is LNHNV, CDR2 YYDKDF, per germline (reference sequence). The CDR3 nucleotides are TGTGCCACCAGCAGAGAACTAGCAGGGACAGATACGCAGTATTTT. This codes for CATSRELAGTDTQYF.

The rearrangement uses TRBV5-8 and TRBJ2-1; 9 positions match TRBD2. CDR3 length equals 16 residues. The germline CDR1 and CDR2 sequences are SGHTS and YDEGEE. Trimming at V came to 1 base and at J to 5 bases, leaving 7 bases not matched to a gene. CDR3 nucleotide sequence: TGTGCCAGCAGCTTGCTGTACCGACTAGCGGACAATGAGCAGTTCTTC. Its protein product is CASSLLYRLADNEQFF.

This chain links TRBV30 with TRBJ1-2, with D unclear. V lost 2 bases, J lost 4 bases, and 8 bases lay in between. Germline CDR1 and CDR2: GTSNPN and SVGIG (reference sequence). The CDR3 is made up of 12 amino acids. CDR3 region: CAWSYSGYGYTF. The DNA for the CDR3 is TGTGCCTGGAGTTACTCGGGCTATGGCTACACCTTC. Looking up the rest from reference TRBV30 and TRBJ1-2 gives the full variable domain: SQTIHQWPATLVQPVGSPLSLECTVEGTSNPNLYWYRQAAGRGLQLLFYSVGIGQISSEVPQNLSASRPQDRQFILSSKKLLLSDSGFYLCAWSYSGYGYTFGSGTRLTVV.

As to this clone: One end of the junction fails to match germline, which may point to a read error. The CDR3 loop reads CASSRGQPTVELFF. The CDR3, as DNA: TGTGCCAGCAGCCGCGGACAGCCTACCGTGGAGCTGTTTTTT. The V and J genes are TRBV7-2 and TRBJ2-2; a possible D gene is TRBD1 (6 bases). This CDR3 has 14 amino acids. From germline, CDR1 is SGHTA and CDR2 FQGNSA.

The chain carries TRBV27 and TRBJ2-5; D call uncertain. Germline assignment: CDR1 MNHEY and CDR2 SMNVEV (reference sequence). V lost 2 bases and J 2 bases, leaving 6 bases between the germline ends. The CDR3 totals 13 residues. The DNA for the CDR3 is TGTGCCAGCAGTTTAGAGCGTCAAGAGACCCAGTACTTC. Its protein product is CASSLERQETQYF.

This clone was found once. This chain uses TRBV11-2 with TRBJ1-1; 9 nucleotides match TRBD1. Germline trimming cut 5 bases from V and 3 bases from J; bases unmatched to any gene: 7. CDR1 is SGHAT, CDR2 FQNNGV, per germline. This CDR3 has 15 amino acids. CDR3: CASSPGQGFYTEAFF. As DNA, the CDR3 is TGTGCCAGCAGCCCGGGACAGGGATTTTACACTGAAGCTTTCTTT.

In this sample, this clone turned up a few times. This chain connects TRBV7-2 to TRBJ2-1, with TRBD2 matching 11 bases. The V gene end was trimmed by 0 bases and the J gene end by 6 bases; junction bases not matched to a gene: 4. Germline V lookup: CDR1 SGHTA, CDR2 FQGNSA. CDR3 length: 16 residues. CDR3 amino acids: CASSLAGGLAGNEQFF. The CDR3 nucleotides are TGTGCCAGCAGCTTAGCGGGAGGACTAGCGGGCAATGAGCAGTTCTTC.

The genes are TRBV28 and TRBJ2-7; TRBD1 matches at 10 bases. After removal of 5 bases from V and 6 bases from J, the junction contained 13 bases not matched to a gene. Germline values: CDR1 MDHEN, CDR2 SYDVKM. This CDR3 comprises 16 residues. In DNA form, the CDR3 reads TGTGCCAGCAGTCCCCGGGGACAGGGGTTCTCAGTCGAGCAGTACTTC. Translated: CASSPRGQGFSVEQYF.

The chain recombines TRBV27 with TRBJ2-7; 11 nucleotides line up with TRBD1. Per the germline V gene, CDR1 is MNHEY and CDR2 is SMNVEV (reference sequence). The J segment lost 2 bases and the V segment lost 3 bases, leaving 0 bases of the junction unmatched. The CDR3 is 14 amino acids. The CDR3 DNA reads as TGTGCCAGCAGTTTGGACAGGGGGCCCTACGAGCAGTACTTC. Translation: CASSLDRGPYEQYF.

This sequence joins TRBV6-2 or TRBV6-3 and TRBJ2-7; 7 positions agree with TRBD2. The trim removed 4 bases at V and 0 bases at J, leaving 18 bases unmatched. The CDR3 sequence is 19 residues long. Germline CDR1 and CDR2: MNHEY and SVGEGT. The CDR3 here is CASSSGNSVLAAYSYEQYF. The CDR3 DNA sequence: TGTGCCAGCAGTTCCGGGAACTCCGTGCTAGCGGCTTACTCCTACGAGCAGTACTTC.

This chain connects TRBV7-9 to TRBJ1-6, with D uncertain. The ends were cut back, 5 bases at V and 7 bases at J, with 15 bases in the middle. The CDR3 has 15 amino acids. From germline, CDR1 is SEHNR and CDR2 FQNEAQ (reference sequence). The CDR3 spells CASSHQVVGNSPLHF. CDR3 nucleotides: TGTGCCAGCAGCCACCAGGTGGTTGGGAATTCACCCCTCCACTTT.